A selection of T cell receptor beta chains follows, all from one sample in a study of identical twins. From the 5' RACE reads, TCRdb called clonotypes with MiXCR, one entry per CDR3 protein. The sample carries over 500,000 distinct CDR3 sequences, roughly a fifth recorded once. The same sample was also studied in work on T cells expressing NK-cell markers.

The material sequenced was CD4+ T cells sorted from blood. These TCRs come from a woman between 18 and 29 years old in good health. Both conserved end residues are trimmed from each CDR3. For some rows the clone size is stated as once, few or many, or as a class when expanded; others skip it.

v_gene	abundance	j_gene	CDR3aa
TRBV30	few	TRBJ1-5	AWSDKERMYQPQH
TRBV12-3/TRBV12-4	few	TRBJ2-4	ASRRGGTGNIQY
TRBV21-1	.	TRBJ1-4	ASSKATGGNEKLF
TRBV6-2/TRBV6-3	.	TRBJ1-1	ASSYHGAGSTEAF
TRBV7-3	few	TRBJ2-1	ASSLYQEREQF
TRBV20-1	.	TRBJ2-3	SARDSSGRLYTQY
TRBV5-1	few	TRBJ2-1	ASRAGTSGGNEQF
TRBV12-3/TRBV12-4	.	TRBJ1-6	ASSLVSGVASPLH
TRBV29-1	.	TRBJ1-2	SGQGVYGYT
TRBV20-1	.	TRBJ2-3	SLDGSTDTQY
TRBV7-9	.	TRBJ2-3	ASSLFQGSTDTQY
TRBV10-3	few	TRBJ2-1	AISEYVTRFDEQF
TRBV5-1	few	TRBJ2-1	ASSFGTGGSMSSYNEQF
TRBV12-3/TRBV12-4	.	TRBJ1-1	ASSLSGTGNTEAF
TRBV12-3/TRBV12-4	few	TRBJ2-1	ASSLRDRDYNEQF
TRBV7-8	few	TRBJ2-5	ASSHEPPQTGVQETQY
TRBV6-1	many	TRBJ2-5	ASTKRAIGTQY
TRBV3-1	few	TRBJ2-1	ASSPDRNNEQF
TRBV5-5	.	TRBJ2-1	ASSLLSAGIYNEQF
TRBV20-1	.	TRBJ1-1	SATRGGSEAF
TRBV7-6	few	TRBJ2-1	ASSLAGQTVNEQF
TRBV5-6	.	TRBJ2-6	ASTQGFSGANVLT
TRBV20-1	few	TRBJ2-3	SASWGLAGGPTKDTQY
TRBV10-3	.	TRBJ2-5	AIGGRGGETQY
TRBV11-2	.	TRBJ2-1	ASSLERSGVYNEQF
TRBV20-1	few	TRBJ2-7	SASPTGRSGHEQY
TRBV12-3/TRBV12-4	few	TRBJ2-7	ASRPLAGGPVSGEQY
TRBV20-1	.	TRBJ2-5	SARKWASGDQETQY
TRBV12-3/TRBV12-4	once	TRBJ2-3	ASRPGTGGDTQY
TRBV12-3/TRBV12-4	many	TRBJ1-5	ASGLQGNQPQH
TRBV20-1	.	TRBJ2-3	SASTLLGGTDTQY
TRBV5-1	few	TRBJ2-7	ASSLLGQGAYEQY
TRBV7-2	few	TRBJ2-7	ASSRGGQIYEQY